The present T cell receptor beta chain was sequenced within a study of T cell changes during pregnancy in multiple sclerosis (dated by TCRdb to between 2018 and 2020). Notes on the research overall: In women with multiple sclerosis, the researchers looked at how the T cell repertoire shifted as pregnancy progressed.

The library relied on the immunoSEQ multiplex PCR assay. The immuneACCESS repertoire file appears here via TCRdb, limited to in-frame rearrangements. These files lack a portion of the clones; in checked studies, under half of the deficit traces to unresolved V genes, and the cause of the others is not known. This sample lists 70,000 or so clones; 91% were detected once. The ten largest clones add up to 0.55% to 0.85% of the sample. Trimming takes 2 bases from V and 11 bases from J, and the germline ends sit 19 bases apart. The germline V gene yields MGHRA for CDR1 and YSYEKL for CDR2. The cysteine opens and the phenylalanine closes a CDR3 of 15 amino acids. Just the 45-base CDR3 DNA is kept, in frame starting at base 1. In its sample, this clone was seen once. Its antigen specificity is not known. No much larger clone exists at a distance of one base, and base qualities are not known.

The chain employs TRBV4-1 and TRBJ1-5, with the D gene not confidently named. The sequence was obtained from a female donor in good health, enrolled as a control in a pregnancy study. The input for sequencing was peripheral blood, taken in the third trimester of pregnancy. The sequence in DNA is TGCGCCAGCAGCCAACCCGGCAGGACTCAAGTGGCCCAGCATTTT. This yields the protein CASSQPGRTQVAQHF.